Listed here are 10 T cell receptor beta chains from one sample, sequenced in a study of cytomegalovirus exposure and HLA in healthy donors. Clones were read by immunoSEQ multiplex PCR, and TCRdb kept only the in-frame ones, dropping some. Altogether some 74,000 clones are present, 80% to 95% being singletons, with the ten largest covering around 3.3%. Input material: PBMCs. The receptors here all came from a woman younger than 45 in good health and CMV-seronegative.

This chain links TRBV7-9 with TRBJ2-7; 11 nucleotides line up with TRBD2. The V segment lost 0 bases and the J segment 2 bases; nucleotides outside the gene matches: 9. Germline assignment: CDR1 SEHNR and CDR2 FQNEAQ (reference sequence). The CDR3 extends over 18 amino acids. CDR3 region: CASSLAAVGTSGTYEQYF. The DNA of the CDR3 is TGTGCCAGCAGCTTAGCGGCGGTCGGGACTAGCGGAACCTACGAGCAGTACTTC.

This chain uses TRBV7-2 with TRBJ2-3; 7 bases align to TRBD2. The germline gives CDR1 SGHTA, CDR2 FQGNSA. This CDR3 is 16 amino acids long. The V and J ends lost 1 base and 0 bases, in that order; junction bases with no gene match: 4. CDR3 nucleotides: TGTGCCAGCAGCTTAGGGGCTAGCGGTAGCACAGATACGCAGTATTTT. Translating it yields CASSLGASGSTDTQYF.

CDR3 sequence (DNA): TGCGCCAGCAGCCTCCCCGGGACTCGCAATGAGCAGTTCTTC. This sequence encodes CASSLPGTRNEQFF. The chain uses TRBV5-1 and TRBJ2-1; possible D gene TRBD2, 6 bases. V lost 4 bases to trimming and J lost 6 bases, with 14 bases between them. The length of the CDR3 is 14 residues. The germline CDR1 and CDR2 sequences are SGHRS and YFSETQ.

The V gene is TRBV27, the J gene TRBJ1-5; 7 bases are a match to TRBD1. Germline CDR1 and CDR2: MNHEY and SMNVEV (reference sequence). The CDR3 is made up of 18 amino acids. V gave up 5 bases and J gave up 0 bases; unmatched junction bases: 13. CDR3 sequence: CASSETGKVRNSNQPQHF. The CDR3 DNA reads as TGTGCCAGCAGTGAGACAGGGAAGGTTAGAAATAGCAATCAGCCCCAGCATTTT.

V is TRBV6-5 and J is TRBJ1-4; a weak D match, TRBD1 (5 bases). This CDR3 is 14 amino acids long. Germline V CDR1 and CDR2: MNHEY, SVGAGI. Trimming took off 0 bases at V and 8 bases at J, with 10 bases between the two ends. CDR3 coding DNA: TGTGCCAGCAGTTACTCCGGGGGAAGAGAAAAACTGTTTTTT. Protein sequence: CASSYSGGREKLFF.

The chain combines TRBV5-1 with TRBJ2-1; 7 nucleotides line up with TRBD2. The CDR3 sequence is 14 residues long. The V gene's germline CDR1 is SGHRS and CDR2 YFSETQ. After removal of 4 bases from V and 2 bases from J, the junction contained 3 bases not matched to a gene. CDR3 DNA sequence: TGCGCCAGCAGCGGAGCGGGGCCCTACAATGAGCAGTTCTTC. Protein product: CASSGAGPYNEQFF.

This chain connects TRBV5-8 to TRBJ2-2, with D perhaps TRBD2 (7 bases). Per the germline V gene, CDR1 is SGHTS and CDR2 is YDEGEE. V was clipped by 2 bases and J by 3 bases, with 11 bases between them. The CDR3 is 15 amino acids. The CDR3 sequence is CASSFSGGYTGELFF. CDR3 coding DNA: TGTGCCAGCAGCTTTTCGGGGGGCTACACCGGGGAGCTGTTTTTT.

The table lists this clone with a count of one. The rearrangement joins TRBV27 to TRBJ2-1; TRBD2 aligns across 12 bases. Germline V gene sequence: CDR1 MNHEY, CDR2 SMNVEV (reference sequence). V was clipped by 6 bases and J by 2 bases; unmatched bases: 5. This CDR3 spans 16 amino acids. CDR3 nucleotides: TGTGCCAGCAGCCAGACTAGCGGGAGACCCTACAATGAGCAGTTCTTC. Protein: CASSQTSGRPYNEQFF.

The rearrangement links TRBV9 to TRBJ2-5; 9 bases fit TRBD1. The CDR3 has 13 amino acids. Germline-derived CDR1 and CDR2 are SGDLS and YYNGEE. With 3 bases clipped from V and 9 bases from J, the junction kept 6 bases outside the gene matches. The CDR3 DNA reads TGTGCCAGCAGCGGCCTCGACAGGGGGGCCCAGTACTTC. This translates into CASSGLDRGAQYF.

The J gene is TRBJ1-4, the V gene TRBV7-2; D gene ambiguous. The V gene lost 1 base and the J gene lost 8 bases, with 11 bases spanning the gap. Germline V gene lookup returns CDR1 SGHTA and CDR2 FQGNSA. This CDR3 has 14 amino acids. As DNA, the CDR3 is TGTGCCAGCAGCTTAGAGCGCAGTGGAGAAAAACTGTTTTTT. It codes for CASSLERSGEKLFF.